Listed below are T cell receptor beta chains from one sample, sequenced in a study of metastatic and nonmetastatic thyroid tumors. TCRdb reanalyzed the PCR reads with MiXCR. Among 25,000 to 40,000 clones listed, under 8% were seen once. The sample consisted of blood. These receptors all stem from a female donor with papillary thyroid cancer or a benign thyroid nodule (not recorded which). Some clones in this sample may be carry-over from other donors' samples. Each CDR3 is given without its conserved first and last residue.

cdr3_length j_call v_call cdr3_aa
17 TRBJ1-4 TRBV11-1 ASSLWLGQPGETNEKLF
11 TRBJ1-1 TRBV7-3 ASSRRGNTEAF
16 TRBJ1-3 TRBV4-2 ASSQDPHLAAAGNTIY
16 TRBJ2-3 TRBV9 ASSVATSAGGITDTQY
13 TRBJ2-7 TRBV7-2 ASSLAGQGHYEQY
14 TRBJ1-6 TRBV6-2/TRBV6-3 ASSFTSRGSCSPLH
13 TRBJ2-1 TRBV20-1 SARDTAGGKNEQF
13 TRBJ1-5 TRBV7-9 ASSKTGQYNQPQH
13 TRBJ2-1 TRBV7-9 ASSSGGGPYNEQF
11 TRBJ1-4 TRBV12-3/TRBV12-4 ASSLADNEKLF
11 TRBJ1-4 TRBV6-5 ASSYQGNEKLF
10 TRBJ1-2 TRBV4-3 ASGDSFYGYT
13 TRBJ2-3 TRBV11-1 ASTPLAVSTDTQY
12 TRBJ2-1 TRBV12-3/TRBV12-4 ASVQGNSYNEQF
15 TRBJ2-6 TRBV24-1 ATSVSGRFSGANVLT
13 TRBJ2-2 TRBV7-3 ASDPGPRGPGELF
12 TRBJ2-7 TRBV18 ASSPGAVTYEQY
14 TRBJ1-5 TRBV28 ASSPGGWKKNQPQH
10 TRBJ2-3 TRBV18 ASSPTGDTQY
10 TRBJ2-7 TRBV29-1 SVGIQGYEQY
10 TRBJ1-1 TRBV27 ASSFIRVAAF
13 TRBJ2-5 TRBV6-1 ASSELVGQIETQY
12 TRBJ1-5 TRBV6-1 ASATRYSNQPQH
13 TRBJ1-1 TRBV7-2 ASSPQSTGETEAF
11 TRBJ1-3 TRBV18 ASSPGAGNTIY
9 TRBJ1-2 TRBV27 AGRQGGGYT
15 TRBJ1-6 TRBV20-1 SASFLRGSSYNSPLH
12 TRBJ2-7 TRBV5-1 ASSPRRGYDEQY
11 TRBJ2-2 TRBV3-1 ASSHRNTGELF
14 TRBJ2-3 TRBV28 ASSLTVALGTDTQY
13 TRBJ2-3 TRBV19 ASSKRGGDTDTQY
11 TRBJ1-1 TRBV20-1 SASTGVSTEAF
15 TRBJ1-5 TRBV27 ASSLRFGTGGNQPQH
13 TRBJ2-7 TRBV7-8 ASSPLFLRGYEQY
9 TRBJ1-3 TRBV14 ASSQGNTIY
12 TRBJ2-5 TRBV29-1 SVEPGYGQETQY
14 TRBJ2-1 TRBV24-1 ATSDLSGQGAYEQF
11 TRBJ1-1 TRBV5-1 ASSRDRGTEAF
9 TRBJ2-4 TRBV28 ASSGGNIQY
10 TRBJ1-2 TRBV7-8 ASSLGDGGYT
13 TRBJ2-3 TRBV5-1 ASSLLAGGADTQY
12 TRBJ2-1 TRBV2 ASIYGLGNNEQF
10 TRBJ1-2 TRBV4-3 ASSQEERGYT
10 TRBJ1-2 TRBV29-1 SARGRKYGYT
13 TRBJ1-2 TRBV6-1 ASSLDFGQNYGYT
9 TRBJ1-1 TRBV2 ASLENTEAF
13 TRBJ2-7 TRBV6-1 ASRSAGGGSYEQY
13 TRBJ2-3 TRBV20-1 SARDAGGPGDTQY
10 TRBJ1-1 TRBV12-5 ASGLGQTEAF
12 TRBJ2-3 TRBV20-1 SFTTGMLTDTQY
10 TRBJ1-1 TRBV10-2 ASWGRATEAF
15 TRBJ2-1 TRBV4-1 ASSQDQLASSYNEQF
12 TRBJ2-3 TRBV25-1 ASSTGLDTDTQY
13 TRBJ2-7 TRBV27 ASSLNPSGIGEQY
16 TRBJ1-5 TRBV3-1 ASSQAYRTPYSNQPQH
15 TRBJ2-7 TRBV6-2/TRBV6-3 ASSYSKFKTSGTYED
14 TRBJ2-2 TRBV4-1 ASSQDDRRNTGELF
13 TRBJ2-7 TRBV11-2 ASSPQFDNAYEQY
13 TRBJ1-5 TRBV9 ASSVDAVGNQPQH